Listed here are 4 T cell receptor beta chains from one sample, sequenced in a study of blood T cell repertoires in COVID-19 (TCRdb year 2020). The method behind the library was the immunoSEQ multiplex PCR assay. The table was pulled from immuneACCESS by TCRdb, which kept in-frame rearrangements only. Such tables lose some clones; where checked, under half of the loss comes from unresolved V genes, and the rest has no known cause. The table for this sample lists 6,000 or so clones; 70% to 90% of them were counted only once. Less than 9% of the sample lies in the top ten. The sequenced sample was peripheral blood. These receptors were collected from a human donor in a cohort sampled during active COVID-19.

The count of this clone is one. This chain uses TRBV6-5 with TRBJ2-7, with D maybe TRBD1 (5 bases). V lost 0 bases and J lost 2, with 8 bases in between. CDR1 MNHEY and CDR2 SVGAGI come from the germline V gene. The CDR3 is made up of 14 amino acids. CDR3 DNA: TGTGCCAGCAGTTACTCACAGGCTGCCTACGAGCAGTACTTC. Translating gives CASSYSQAAYEQYF.

V gene TRBV24-1 combines with J gene TRBJ2-1, with 12 bases matching TRBD2. Germline CDR1 is KGHDR and CDR2 is SFDVKD. V shed 4 bases, J shed 0 bases, and the junction held 3 bases outside the gene matches. CDR3 length equals 17 residues. This chain's CDR3 is CATSDLTSGSSYNEQFF. The CDR3 nucleotides read TGTGCCACCAGTGACTTGACTAGCGGGAGCTCCTACAATGAGCAGTTCTTC.

By proportion, this clone is large (0.1 to 1%). The rearrangement uses TRBV28 and TRBJ1-5; no clear D. The CDR3 totals 13 residues. The germline CDR1 and CDR2 sequences are MDHEN and SYDVKM. V was trimmed by 6 bases and J by 5 bases, leaving 11 bases between them. The CDR3 DNA sequence: TGTGCCAGCAGCCCGCCGGGGTATCAGCCCCAGCATTTT. This sequence encodes CASSPPGYQPQHF.

This sequence joins TRBV28 and TRBJ2-2; 10 positions match TRBD2. The CDR3 is made up of 18 amino acids. J gave up 3 bases and V 4 bases, and 11 bases lay outside the gene matches. Germline values: CDR1 MDHEN, CDR2 SYDVKM. The CDR3 nucleotides read TGTGCCAGCAGTTCCCTTCTAGCGGGGGAGCTCGACACCGGGGAGCTGTTTTTT. This encodes CASSSLLAGELDTGELFF.